One sample yielded the 32 T cell receptor beta chains listed below, sequenced in a study of blood T cell repertoires in COVID-19. Generated by immunoSEQ multiplex PCR, the TCRdb table keeps only in-frame clones and is missing some. Altogether 450,000 or so clones are present, 80% to 90% being singletons, with the ten largest covering more than 0.7%. The specimen sequenced was peripheral blood. These receptors were obtained from a man aged 18 to 29 with COVID-19, enrolled during active disease.

J is TRBJ2-7 and V is TRBV7-8, with no clear D. V lost 2 bases, J lost 4 bases, and 18 bases lay in between. Germline CDR1 SGHVS, CDR2 FQNEAQ. This CDR3 comprises 16 residues. The CDR3, as DNA: TGTGCCAGCAGCTTATCATTAGCCTCACTCCCGTACGAGCAGTACTTC. It yields the protein CASSLSLASLPYEQYF.

The rearrangement joins TRBV2 to TRBJ1-6; TRBD1 matches 8 bases. This CDR3 is built from 15 residues. Losses at the gene ends were 7 bases for V and 4 bases for J; bases not matched to a gene: 6. CDR1 and CDR2 from the germline V gene are SNHLY and FYNNEI. The DNA of the CDR3 is TGTGCCAGCAACACCCAGGGGGCGTATAATTCACCCCTCCACTTT. It specifies CASNTQGAYNSPLHF.

This chain joins TRBV4-1 and TRBJ2-7; possibly TRBD2 for D (6 bases). The CDR3 totals 14 residues. Germline CDR1 and CDR2: MGHRA and YSYEKL. Trimming removed 3 bases at V and 6 bases at J, with 15 bases between. CDR3 in DNA: TGCGCCAGCAGCCAGGAACCAACAGCGGGCGAGCAGTACTTC. Translated: CASSQEPTAGEQYF.

The V gene is TRBV28, the J gene TRBJ2-2, with D unresolved. Trimming took off 5 bases at V and 4 bases at J, with 8 bases between the two ends. Germline V CDR1 and CDR2: MDHEN, SYDVKM. The CDR3 totals 13 residues. The CDR3 nucleotides read TGTGCCAGCAGTGTCCAGGTCACCGGGGAGCTGTTTTTT. This sequence encodes CASSVQVTGELFF.

The chain recombines TRBV7-9 with TRBJ1-5; no reliable D call. This CDR3 has 15 residues. V was shortened by 2 bases and J by 6 bases, with 14 bases between the two germline ends. Looked up from germline, CDR1 is SEHNR and CDR2 is FQNEAQ (reference sequence). The DNA of the CDR3 is TGTGCCAGCAGCTTAATTTCAAAAGGAGTTCAGCCCCAGCATTTT. Translated: CASSLISKGVQPQHF.

The chain uses TRBV3-1 (or the pseudogene TRBV3-2) and TRBJ2-1; 7 nucleotides line up with TRBD1. Germline trimming cut 4 bases from V and 8 bases from J; bases unmatched to any gene: 17. This CDR3 spans 17 amino acids. Germline V CDR1 and CDR2: LGHDT, YNNKEL (reference sequence). The CDR3 DNA sequence: TGTGCCAGCAGCCCCCGGCGAGGAACAGGGGTTGAGGATGAGCAGTTCTTC. It translates to CASSPRRGTGVEDEQFF.

This chain joins TRBV2 and TRBJ2-3, with 8 bases fitting TRBD1. Germline assignment: CDR1 SNHLY and CDR2 FYNNEI. This CDR3 contains 15 residues. Trimming cost V 6 bases and J 1 base; bases outside gene matches: 6. The CDR3 protein is CASRYPGQGTDTQYF. As DNA, the CDR3 is TGTGCCAGCAGATACCCGGGACAGGGCACAGATACGCAGTATTTT.

The chain joins TRBV5-4 to TRBJ2-7, with 10 positions matching TRBD2. Trimming at V came to 3 bases and at J to 0 bases, leaving 3 bases not matched to a gene. Germline V gene sequence: CDR1 SGHNT, CDR2 YYREEE (reference sequence). The length of the CDR3 is 15 residues. This chain's CDR3 is CASSSWTSGSYEQYF. The CDR3 nucleotides are TGTGCCAGCAGCTCTTGGACTAGCGGCTCCTACGAGCAGTACTTC. Complete variable domain (other parts from reference TRBV5-4 and TRBJ2-7): ETGVTQSPTHLIKTRGQQVTLRCSSQSGHNTVSWYQQALGQGPQFIFQYYREEENGRGNFPPRFSGLQFPNYSSELNVNALELDDSALYLCASSSWTSGSYEQYFGPGTRLTVT.

This sequence joins TRBV6-5 and TRBJ2-5; TRBD2 matches 7 bases. The CDR3 sequence is 14 residues long. V lost 6 bases to trimming and J lost 1 base; unmatched junction nucleotides: 5. Germline V gives CDR1 MNHEY, CDR2 SVGAGI. Here the CDR3 reads CASRRLAGQETQYF. CDR3 nucleotide sequence: TGTGCCAGCAGACGACTAGCCGGCCAAGAGACCCAGTACTTC.

V gene TRBV3-1 (or the pseudogene TRBV3-2) combines with J gene TRBJ1-5, with 7 bases identical to TRBD1. The trim removed 4 bases at V and 0 bases at J, leaving 3 bases unmatched. CDR1 and CDR2 (germline): LGHDT, YNNKEL (reference sequence). The CDR3 contains 15 residues. DNA for the CDR3: TGTGCCAGCAGCCCCGGGACAGCTAGCAATCAGCCCCAGCATTTT. Amino acids: CASSPGTASNQPQHF.

The gene calls are TRBV5-6 and TRBJ2-2; 11 bases are shared with TRBD2. The V gene end was trimmed by 4 bases and the J gene end by 7 bases; junction bases not matched to a gene: 6. CDR1 and CDR2 from the germline V gene are SGHDT and YYEEEE. The CDR3 extends over 15 amino acids. CDR3 DNA: TGTGCCAGCAGCCTTCGACTAGCGGGACTCGGGGAGCTGTTTTTT. It yields the protein CASSLRLAGLGELFF.

This chain's CDR3 is CASSNRDRGSDNEKLFF. CDR3 in DNA: TGCGCCAGCAGCAACCGGGACAGGGGCAGCGATAATGAAAAACTGTTTTTT. V is TRBV5-1 and J is TRBJ1-4; 10 bases match TRBD1. CDR1 and CDR2 (germline): SGHRS, YFSETQ. With 4 bases clipped from V and 4 bases from J, the junction kept 10 bases outside the gene matches. There are 17 residues in the CDR3.

V and J are TRBV13 and TRBJ2-5; D might be TRBD2 (7 bases). Germline assignment: CDR1 PRHDT and CDR2 FYEKMQ (reference sequence). This CDR3 has 13 amino acids. Trimming cost V 5 bases and J 3 bases, with 10 bases left between them. The CDR3 DNA sequence: TGTGCCAGCAGCCGAGGGGGGGAAGAGACCCAGTACTTC. Residues: CASSRGGEETQYF.

This rearrangement joins TRBV19 to TRBJ2-1, with 14 bases aligning to TRBD2. CDR3 size: 14 residues. The V segment lost 1 base and the J segment 15 bases; nucleotides outside the gene matches: 5. CDR1 LNHDA and CDR2 SQIVND come from the germline V gene (reference sequence). The CDR3 sequence is CASSIVGTSGGLFF. In nucleotides, the CDR3 is TGTGCCAGTAGTATAGTTGGGACTAGCGGGGGTCTGTTCTTC.

The V and J genes are TRBV27 and TRBJ2-2; 8 nucleotides match TRBD2. The CDR3 contains 18 residues. The ends lost 8 bases at V and 5 bases at J; junction bases unmatched: 19. Germline V gene lookup returns CDR1 MNHEY and CDR2 SMNVEV (reference sequence). CDR3 bases: TGTGCCAGCCCAGGTAACCCCACCTCCGGGAGGGAAACCGGGGAGCTGTTTTTT. Translating it yields CASPGNPTSGRETGELFF.

V is TRBV2 and J is TRBJ1-2; D is unresolved. CDR3 size: 10 residues. The germline V gene has CDR1 SNHLY and CDR2 FYNNEI. Between the trimmed V and J ends, which lost 9 bases and 8 bases, there was a span of 10 bases. The CDR3 sequence is CASFGSGYTF. In DNA, the CDR3 is TGTGCCAGTTTCGGGAGCGGCTACACCTTC.

This sequence joins TRBV5-1 and TRBJ1-5; no reliable D call. V was trimmed by 1 base and J by 2 bases, leaving 4 bases between them. CDR1 is SGHRS and CDR2 is YFSETQ in the germline V gene. The CDR3 has 13 amino acids. The CDR3 reads CASSLRGNQPQHF. DNA for the CDR3: TGCGCCAGCAGCTTGCGTGGCAATCAGCCCCAGCATTTT.

The chain is built from TRBV14 and TRBJ1-1; D is undetermined. CDR1 is SGHDN, CDR2 FVKESK, per germline. V was trimmed by 1 base and J by 0 bases, leaving 9 bases between them. This CDR3 spans 15 amino acids. CDR3 DNA sequence: TGTGCCAGCAGCCAAGTTTCAGTCATGAACACTGAAGCTTTCTTT. It translates to CASSQVSVMNTEAFF.

This chain links TRBV3-1 (or the pseudogene TRBV3-2) with TRBJ2-3, with 8 bases matching TRBD2. Per the germline V gene, CDR1 is LGHDT and CDR2 is YNNKEL (reference sequence). The junction had 6 bases not matched to a gene; V was cut back by 2 bases and J by 2 bases. The CDR3 is made up of 16 amino acids. DNA for the CDR3: TGTGCCAGCAGCCAACTATTAGCGGGGTCCACAGATACGCAGTATTTT. Its translation: CASSQLLAGSTDTQYF.

The rearrangement uses TRBV11-3 and TRBJ2-7, with a possible D match to TRBD2 (5 bases). The CDR3 covers 13 residues. V lost 5 bases to trimming and J lost 6 bases, with 14 bases between them. CDR1 is SGHNT and CDR2 is YENEEA in the germline V gene. CDR3 sequence: CASSQGTAGEQYF. The CDR3 DNA is TGTGCCAGCAGCCAAGGAACTGCGGGCGAGCAGTACTTC.

The V call is TRBV7-9, the J call TRBJ1-2, with 7 bases fitting TRBD1. The CDR3 spans 16 residues. Germline V gene data show CDR1 as SEHNR and CDR2 as FQNEAQ (reference sequence). The ends lost 4 bases at V and 1 base at J; junction bases unmatched: 9. As DNA, the CDR3 is TGTGCCAGCAGCTCCCTTTCGGGACAGAGTAACTATGGCTACACCTTC. Residues: CASSSLSGQSNYGYTF. Variable domain in full (rest from reference TRBV7-9 and TRBJ1-2): DTGVSQNPRHKITKRGQNVTFRCDPISEHNRLYWYRQTLGQGPEFLTYFQNEAQLEKSRLLSDRFSAERPKGSFSTLEIQRTEQGDSAMYLCASSSLSGQSNYGYTFGSGTRLTVV.

This sequence joins TRBV5-1 and TRBJ1-1, with D perhaps matching TRBD1 (6 bases). CDR1 is SGHRS, CDR2 YFSETQ, per germline. V lost 2 bases and J 1 base, leaving 9 bases between the germline ends. CDR3 length: 14 residues. The CDR3 spells CASSFGTPNTEAFF. The CDR3 region has the DNA TGCGCCAGCAGCTTCGGGACACCGAACACTGAAGCTTTCTTT. Full variable domain (missing parts from reference TRBV5-1 and TRBJ1-1): KAGVTQTPRYLIKTRGQQVTLSCSPISGHRSVSWYQQTPGQGLQFLFEYFSETQRNKGNFPGRFSGRQFSNSRSEMNVSTLELGDSALYLCASSFGTPNTEAFFGQGTRLTVV.

The CDR3 protein is CASSLAADTQYF. In DNA, the CDR3 is TGTGCCAGCAGCTTGGCGGCAGATACGCAGTATTTT. V is TRBV11-2 and J is TRBJ2-3; no reliable D call. The CDR3 consists of 12 residues. V was trimmed by 3 bases and J by 4 bases, leaving 5 bases between them. The V gene's germline CDR1 is SGHAT and CDR2 FQNNGV.

The chain carries TRBV11-1 and TRBJ1-1, with TRBD1 matching 8 bases. With V trimmed by 6 bases and J by 7 bases, 10 bases remained unmatched. The CDR3 runs 14 residues. Germline assignment: CDR1 SGHAT and CDR2 FQDESV (reference sequence). The CDR3 DNA follows: TGTGCCAGCAGTTACAGGGGGTTCAATGGTGAAGCTTTCTTT. This gives the protein CASSYRGFNGEAFF.

This clone has a single count. The rearrangement links TRBV5-1 to TRBJ1-4, with a tentative D call TRBD1 (6 bases). This CDR3 region has 16 residues. Germline CDR1 is SGHRS and CDR2 is YFSETQ. Between the trimmed V and J ends, which lost 0 bases and 7 bases, there was a span of 16 bases. In DNA form, the CDR3 reads TGCGCCAGCAGCTTGGGTGCAGCAGGGGTGGGTGAAAAACTGTTTTTT. Translating gives CASSLGAAGVGEKLFF.

In its sample, this clone was seen once. The V and J genes are TRBV4-1 and TRBJ2-7; D might be TRBD1 (5 bases). Germline V lookup: CDR1 MGHRA, CDR2 YSYEKL. The CDR3 extends over 16 amino acids. V lost 5 bases to trimming and J lost 5 bases, with 22 bases between them. DNA of the CDR3: TGCGCCAGCAGCAAACAAGCCTCCCAGGGTGACAACGAGCAGTACTTC. It yields the protein CASSKQASQGDNEQYF.

The V call is TRBV19, the J call TRBJ1-1, with 8 positions matching TRBD1. The CDR3 length is 13 residues. With 3 bases clipped from V and 10 bases from J, the junction kept 7 bases outside the gene matches. CDR1 and CDR2 (germline): LNHDA, SQIVND (reference sequence). The CDR3 DNA sequence: TGTGCCAGTAGTATCGGGGACAGGTTTCGAGCTTTCTTT. Translated, it gives CASSIGDRFRAFF.

The V and J genes are TRBV11-2 and TRBJ2-2, with 7 bases fitting TRBD2. The J segment lost 4 bases and the V segment lost 1 base, leaving 6 bases of the junction unmatched. CDR1 and CDR2 from the germline V gene are SGHAT and FQNNGV. This CDR3 has 16 residues. DNA for the CDR3: TGTGCCAGCAGCTTAGTAACGGGAGGAGGCACCGGGGAGCTGTTTTTT. It is translated as CASSLVTGGGTGELFF. Full variable domain (missing parts from reference TRBV11-2 and TRBJ2-2): EAGVAQSPRYKIIEKRQSVAFWCNPISGHATLYWYQQILGQGPKLLIQFQNNGVVDDSQLPKDRFSAERLKGVDSTLKIQPAKLEDSAVYLCASSLVTGGGTGELFFGEGSRLTVL.

The chain employs TRBV24-1 and TRBJ2-3; the match to TRBD2 covers 10 bases. Germline trimming cut 3 bases from V and 5 bases from J; bases unmatched to any gene: 13. The germline CDR1 and CDR2 sequences are KGHDR and SFDVKD. The CDR3 consists of 18 residues. CDR3 nucleotide sequence: TGTGCCACCAGTGATCCCACCATTAAAGCGGGAGGGGGAGATACGCAGTATTTT. Protein sequence: CATSDPTIKAGGGDTQYF.

The chain uses TRBV11-1 and TRBJ1-1, with D hard to call. Germline loops: CDR1 SGHAT, CDR2 FQDESV (reference sequence). V lost 6 bases, J lost 1 base, and 9 bases lay in between. This CDR3 contains 13 residues. CDR3 amino acids: CASSSRWNTEAFF. The CDR3 nucleotides are TGTGCCAGCAGTTCCCGGTGGAACACTGAAGCTTTCTTT.

This chain uses TRBV4-1 with TRBJ2-5, with D possibly being TRBD1 (5 bases). Per the germline V gene, CDR1 is MGHRA and CDR2 is YSYEKL. Trimming cost V 1 base and J 3 bases, with 6 bases left between them. This CDR3 spans 13 amino acids. The CDR3: CASSQAREETQYF. Here the CDR3 DNA reads TGCGCCAGCAGCCAAGCCAGGGAAGAGACCCAGTACTTC.

V usage is TRBV19 and J usage is TRBJ1-2; D is ambiguous. This CDR3 spans 12 amino acids. V lost 2 bases and J lost 1, with 2 bases in between. CDR1 is LNHDA and CDR2 is SQIVND in the germline V gene (reference sequence). Here the CDR3 DNA reads TGTGCCAGTAGTATACTTAACTATGGCTACACCTTC. Protein: CASSILNYGYTF.